These 15 T cell receptor beta chains were sequenced from one sample in a study of blood T cell repertoires in COVID-19 (dated by TCRdb to 2020 to 2021). Libraries were made using the immunoSEQ multiplex PCR assay. The source is immuneACCESS, and TCRdb retained only in-frame sequences with V and J called. Part of the clones is not carried over; for the studies checked, unresolved V genes explain less than half of this, and the remainder is unexplained. This sample gives approximately 59,000 clones in total; roughly 84% of them show up just once. The top ten clones comprise roughly 4.5% of the sample. Input material: peripheral blood. The receptors here all came from a man aged 35-49 years with active COVID-19.

The J gene is TRBJ1-1, the V gene TRBV19; weak D call: TRBD1 (5 bases). V was shortened by 6 bases and J by 4 bases, with 21 bases between the two germline ends. CDR1 is LNHDA, CDR2 SQIVND, per germline (reference sequence). CDR3 length equals 16 residues. In DNA form, the CDR3 reads TGTGCCAGTAGCCCCCGGGGCCATCGGGGGTCCACTGAAGCTTTCTTT. Its translation is CASSPRGHRGSTEAFF.

V and J are TRBV9 and TRBJ2-3; D might be TRBD2 (6 bases). V was clipped by 3 bases and J by 1 base, with 12 bases between them. Germline CDR1 is SGDLS and CDR2 is YYNGEE. This CDR3 spans 15 amino acids. The CDR3 here is CASSALPGGTDTQYF. The CDR3 coding sequence is TGTGCCAGCAGCGCATTACCGGGGGGCACAGATACGCAGTATTTT.

V usage is TRBV7-3 and J usage is TRBJ2-1; TRBD2 matches 11 bases. V trimming: 1 base; J trimming: 6 bases; junction bases outside the gene matches: 17. This CDR3 is built from 20 residues. Per the germline V gene, CDR1 is SGHTA and CDR2 is FQGTGA. CDR3 protein: CASSLRSSGLAVERANEQFF. CDR3 sequence (DNA): TGTGCCAGCAGCTTAAGGTCTTCGGGACTAGCGGTTGAAAGGGCCAATGAGCAGTTCTTC.

There are a few counts of this clone. The J gene is TRBJ2-3, the V gene TRBV5-1; TRBD1 aligns across 7 bases. The germline CDR1 and CDR2 sequences are SGHRS and YFSETQ. The CDR3 has 16 residues. V dropped 4 bases and J dropped 2; count of bases not matched to a gene: 10. The CDR3 loop reads CASSTGQTYNTDTQYF. In DNA, the CDR3 is TGCGCCAGCAGCACGGGACAGACTTATAACACAGATACGCAGTATTTT.

The chain joins TRBV6-6 to TRBJ2-7; no clear D. The length of the CDR3 is 12 residues. The V and J ends lost 5 bases and 11 bases respectively, with 16 bases between them. Germline values: CDR1 MNHNY, CDR2 SVGAGI (reference sequence). The CDR3 DNA reads as TGTGCCAGCAGTCACGGCGTTGAGGCCGAGTACTTC. It translates to CASSHGVEAEYF.

The chain is built from TRBV14 and TRBJ2-4; the match to TRBD2 covers 8 bases. V gave up 2 bases and J gave up 6 bases; unmatched junction bases: 6. Germline assignment: CDR1 SGHDN and CDR2 FVKESK. This CDR3 has 15 residues. The CDR3 bases are TGTGCCAGCAGCCAAACCGGGACTAGAAGAAACATTCAGTACTTC. This sequence encodes CASSQTGTRRNIQYF. The full variable domain, in which reference TRBV14 and TRBJ2-4 provide the parts outside the CDR3, is EAGVTQFPSHSVIEKGQTVTLRCDPISGHDNLYWYRRVMGKEIKFLLHFVKESKQDESGMPNNRFLAERTGGTYSTLKVQPAELEDSGVYFCASSQTGTRRNIQYFGAGTRLSVL.

The chain joins TRBV19 to TRBJ2-7, with 11 bases matching TRBD2. The CDR3 loop spans 15 amino acids. Trimming cost V 1 base and J 2 bases; bases outside gene matches: 1. Germline assignment: CDR1 LNHDA and CDR2 SQIVND (reference sequence). CDR3 coding DNA: TGTGCCAGTAGTATAGTGACTAGCGGGACCTACGAGCAGTACTTC. This translates into CASSIVTSGTYEQYF.

V and J are TRBV19 and TRBJ2-5; maybe TRBD1 (6 bases). The CDR3 runs to 13 residues. Per the germline V gene, CDR1 is LNHDA and CDR2 is SQIVND (reference sequence). V was trimmed by 6 bases and J by 4 bases, leaving 12 bases between them. CDR3 nucleotides: TGTGCCAGTAGCATGGGACACCGAGAGACCCAGTACTTC. This gives the protein CASSMGHRETQYF. Drawing the rest from reference TRBV19 and TRBJ2-5, the complete variable domain is DGGITQSPKYLFRKEGQNVTLSCEQNLNHDAMYWYRQDPGQGLRLIYYSQIVNDFQKGDIAEGYSVSREKKESFPLTVTSAQKNPTAFYLCASSMGHRETQYFGPGTRLLVL.

The chain uses TRBV2 and TRBJ1-5, with a possible D match to TRBD1 (5 bases). Trimming left V 2 bases short and J 3 bases short, with 11 bases between. CDR3 length equals 15 residues. CDR1 and CDR2 (germline): SNHLY, FYNNEI. As DNA, the CDR3 is TGTGCCAGCAGTGAATGGGGGGGTGACAATCAGCCCCAGCATTTT. Translating it yields CASSEWGGDNQPQHF.

The chain has TRBV7-6 and TRBJ2-2; D might be TRBD2 (6 bases). The germline V gene encodes CDR1 SGHVS and CDR2 FNYEAQ. Trimming took 1 base from V and 4 from J, leaving 10 bases between them. This CDR3 contains 15 residues. The DNA for the CDR3 is TGTGCCAGCAGCTTAGTCGCGGGGAGCACCGGGGAGCTGTTTTTT. Translated, it gives CASSLVAGSTGELFF. The whole variable domain, remainder taken from reference TRBV7-6 and TRBJ2-2, is GAGVSQSPRYKVTKRGQDVALRCDPISGHVSLYWYRQALGQGPEFLTYFNYEAQQDKSGLPNDRFSAERPEGSISTLTIQRTEQRDSAMYRCASSLVAGSTGELFFGEGSRLTVL.

This chain links TRBV11-2 with TRBJ1-2; TRBD1 is a possible D gene (6 bases). The germline V gene encodes CDR1 SGHAT and CDR2 FQNNGV. V shed 2 bases and J shed 6 bases, with 10 bases lying between them. The CDR3 spans 13 residues. The CDR3 nucleotides are TGTGCCAGCAGCTTACAGGGGTTTGATGGCTACACCTTC. It codes for CASSLQGFDGYTF.

The V and J genes are TRBV27 and TRBJ2-3, with 7 bases fitting TRBD2. The CDR3 covers 14 residues. CDR1 and CDR2 from the germline V gene are MNHEY and SMNVEV (reference sequence). J lost 4 bases, V lost 3 bases, and 4 bases had no gene match. CDR3 coding DNA: TGTGCCAGCAGTTTTCGGCTAGCGGCAGATACGCAGTATTTT. Translated: CASSFRLAADTQYF.

This chain connects TRBV7-2 to TRBJ1-5; D remains ambiguous. The CDR3 extends over 13 amino acids. V was shortened by 4 bases and J by 0 bases, with 4 bases between the two germline ends. Germline CDR1 SGHTA, CDR2 FQGNSA. CDR3 sequence (DNA): TGTGCCAGCAGCTCCTATAGCAATCAGCCCCAGCATTTT. It translates to CASSSYSNQPQHF.

This sequence joins TRBV19 and TRBJ2-1, with D perhaps TRBD1 (5 bases). The CDR3 is 13 amino acids. Germline V CDR1 and CDR2: LNHDA, SQIVND (reference sequence). V gave up 3 bases and J gave up 9 bases, with 12 bases separating them. CDR3 region: CASSIRQFGEQFF. The CDR3 bases are TGTGCCAGTAGTATCAGACAGTTCGGTGAGCAGTTCTTC. The whole variable domain, remainder taken from reference TRBV19 and TRBJ2-1, is DGGITQSPKYLFRKEGQNVTLSCEQNLNHDAMYWYRQDPGQGLRLIYYSQIVNDFQKGDIAEGYSVSREKKESFPLTVTSAQKNPTAFYLCASSIRQFGEQFFGPGTRLTVL.

The rearrangement uses TRBV27 and TRBJ2-5, with D perhaps TRBD2 (5 bases). The CDR3 contains 16 residues. Trimming stripped 5 bases from V and 1 base from J, with 17 bases between. Germline CDR1 is MNHEY and CDR2 is SMNVEV (reference sequence). The CDR3 nucleotides read TGTGCCAGCAGTCCCCCCGGGATCGTCATCCAAGAGACCCAGTACTTC. Its protein is CASSPPGIVIQETQYF.